This is a list of T cell receptor beta chains from one sample in a study of cytomegalovirus exposure and HLA in healthy donors. Sequencing used immunoSEQ multiplex PCR; TCRdb keeps in-frame clones, though not all of them. This table has about 130,000 clones, 82% appearing once. The specimen was PBMCs. These receptors originate from a boy aged 5-17 years in good health and CMV-seronegative. Each CDR3 is given with its conserved first and last residue. Each record gives: clone size, V gene, J gene, D gene, CDR3 DNA, CDR3 protein. A D gene is named only where the DNA matches it firmly. The size of a clone is reported for some rows only, either as once, few or many, or as a class for expanded clones.

>-|TRBV7-9|TRBJ1-3|-
TGTGCCAGCAGCTTCGAACAGGGAAACACCATATATTTT
CASSFEQGNTIYF
>few|TRBV29-1|TRBJ2-7|-
TGCAGCGCTATGTCGGGACATCTTTTATACGAGCAGTACTTC
CSAMSGHLLYEQYF
>-|TRBV2|TRBJ2-7|-
TGTGCCAGCAGTTCTCCCTCCGGGGGGCGCCACGAGCAGTACTTC
CASSSPSGGRHEQYF
>-|TRBV7-7|TRBJ2-3|-
TGTGCCAGCAGCCCCCTACAGGGAGGGGGAGATACGCAGTATTTT
CASSPLQGGGDTQYF
>-|TRBV11-2|TRBJ2-5|-
TGTGCCAGCAGCTTAGATCTCGGACATAACCAAGAGACCCAGTACTTC
CASSLDLGHNQETQYF
>-|TRBV10-3|TRBJ2-4|TRBD1
TGTGCCATCAGTGCCCCCGGGACAGCCCTTAACATTCAGTACTTC
CAISAPGTALNIQYF
>-|TRBV27|TRBJ1-5|-
TGTGCCAGCAGGGTACAGGGTCTGGGCAATCAGCCCCAGCATTTT
CASRVQGLGNQPQHF
>-|TRBV7-6|TRBJ2-1|-
TGTGCCAGCACCGAAGTGGGCGTCGGTGAGCAGTTCTTC
CASTEVGVGEQFF
>-|TRBV7-9|TRBJ2-7|TRBD1
TGTGCCAGCAGCCCAGGCCGGGACAGGGGGCGCCGGGAGCAGTACTTC
CASSPGRDRGRREQYF
>-|TRBV6-6|TRBJ1-1|-
TGTGCCAGCAGTTCTCCCGACAAGAACACTGAAGCTTTCTTT
CASSSPDKNTEAFF
>-|TRBV10-2|TRBJ1-1|-
TGCGCCAGCAGTAAGGACTGGAACACTGAAGCTTTCTTT
CASSKDWNTEAFF
>once|TRBV6-5|TRBJ2-5|-
TGTGCCAGCAGTCCGACCAGGGTGGACCAGTACTTC
CASSPTRVDQYF
>-|TRBV5-1|TRBJ2-1|TRBD2
TGCGCCAGCACCAGACTAGCGGGAGTCTCCTACAATGAGCAGTTCTTC
CASTRLAGVSYNEQFF
>-|TRBV7-9|TRBJ2-7|-
TGTGCCAGCAGCATGGCAGGTAACAACGAGCAGTACTTC
CASSMAGNNEQYF
>-|TRBV19|TRBJ2-7|-
TGTGCCAGTGGTATGAGCGGAACCTACGAGCAGTACTTC
CASGMSGTYEQYF
>few|TRBV5-1|TRBJ1-1|-
TGCGCCAGCAGCTTGGGGACCGGGATGAACACTGAAGCTTTCTTT
CASSLGTGMNTEAFF
>-|TRBV14|TRBJ2-5|TRBD1
TGTGCCAGCAGCCGAAAAGGACAGGGGGCATGGTACCAAGAGACCCAGTACTTC
CASSRKGQGAWYQETQYF
>-|TRBV30|TRBJ2-7|-
TGTGCCTGGCTAACATCGGGGTACGAGCAGTACTTC
CAWLTSGYEQYF
>-|TRBV7-9|TRBJ2-1|-
TGTGCCAGCAGCTTAGAGGTGCAGGTTAATGAGCAGTTCTTC
CASSLEVQVNEQFF
>-|TRBV6-6|TRBJ2-7|TRBD1
TGTGCCAGCAGTCCCACAGGGGGCTCCTACGAGCAGTACTTC
CASSPTGGSYEQYF
>-|TRBV5-1|TRBJ2-1|-
TGCGCCAGCAGCCACGGTAGCCAGCGGGTCCTCTACAATGAGCAGTTCTTC
CASSHGSQRVLYNEQFF
>-|TRBV4-2|TRBJ1-5|-
TGTGCCAGCAGCCAAGGAGGGAATAGCAATCAGCCCCAGCATTTT
CASSQGGNSNQPQHF
>-|TRBV5-4|TRBJ2-1|TRBD2
TGTGCCAGCAGCTTGGTCCTGACTAGCGGGAGCTCCTACAATGAGCAGTTCTTC
CASSLVLTSGSSYNEQFF
>-|TRBV18|TRBJ2-2|-
TGTGCCAGCTCACGAGACAGGCTCACCGGGGAGCTGTTTTTT
CASSRDRLTGELFF
>-|TRBV15|TRBJ1-4|-
TGTGCCACCAGGGGGGGGAGAATAGGTGAAAAACTGTTTTTT
CATRGGRIGEKLFF
>-|TRBV4-2|TRBJ2-1|-
TGTGCCAGCAGCCAAGAAGGGAGCTCCTACAATGAGCAGTTCTTC
CASSQEGSSYNEQFF
>-|TRBV29-1|TRBJ2-7|TRBD1
TGCAGCGTTGTTTTAGGGGGCAGGTCCTACGAGCAGTACTTC
CSVVLGGRSYEQYF
>few|TRBV30|TRBJ2-1|TRBD2
TGTGCCGGGACTAGCGGTTACAATGAGCAGTTCTTC
CAGTSGYNEQFF
>once|TRBV7-2|TRBJ2-7|TRBD1
TGTGCCAGCAGCTTAGGGGTCCCGGGACAGCCTAGCTCCTACGAGCAGTACTTC
CASSLGVPGQPSSYEQYF
>-|TRBV9|TRBJ2-7|TRBD2
TGTGCCAGCAGCGAAGTAGCGGGCACCTACGAGCAGTACTTC
CASSEVAGTYEQYF
>-|TRBV4-3|TRBJ2-2|TRBD2
TGCGCCAGCAGCCAGGGGAGGGCCACCGGGGAGCTGTTTTTT
CASSQGRATGELFF
>-|TRBV6-6|TRBJ1-1|-
TGTGCCAGCAGGACAGGATCCATTCAAGCTTTCTTT
CASRTGSIQAFF
>once|TRBV15|TRBJ1-1|TRBD1
TGTGCCACCAGCCGTAAGATAGGGACAGGTTTGTTCACTGAAGCTTTCTTT
CATSRKIGTGLFTEAFF
>-|TRBV7-9|TRBJ2-4|TRBD1
TGTGCCAGCAGTCCCGCAGGGGGTAACATTCAGTACTTC
CASSPAGGNIQYF
>-|TRBV27|TRBJ2-3|TRBD1
TGTGCCAGCAGTCGTGTCCCGGGACAGGGCACAGATACGCAGTATTTT
CASSRVPGQGTDTQYF
>-|TRBV10-3|TRBJ2-1|TRBD2
TGTGCCATCACAGCCGGGACTAGCGGGAGCAATGAGCAGTTCTTC
CAITAGTSGSNEQFF
>-|TRBV6-5|TRBJ2-5|TRBD2
TGTGCCAGCAGTTACTCGACTAGCGGGAGAGGGGAGACCCAGTACTTC
CASSYSTSGRGETQYF
>-|TRBV5-1|TRBJ2-3|-
TGCGCCAGCAGCTTGGCCCGATACTCTAGCACAGATACGCAGTATTTT
CASSLARYSSTDTQYF
>-|TRBV6-5|TRBJ2-7|-
TGTGCCAGCAGTCCCCGCGGTACAGGGGAGCAGTACTTC
CASSPRGTGEQYF
>once|TRBV6-5|TRBJ2-1|TRBD2
TGTGCCAGCAGTCGCCAGACTAGCGGGTACAATGAGCAGTTCTTC
CASSRQTSGYNEQFF
>-|TRBV28|TRBJ2-7|TRBD1
TGTGCCAGCAGTAGCTCTGGCACAGGGGGCTTCAACGAGCAGTACTTC
CASSSSGTGGFNEQYF
>-|TRBV11-3|TRBJ2-3|TRBD2
TGTGCCAGCAGCTTAGGGCTAGCGGGAGAGGGTACGCAGTATTTT
CASSLGLAGEGTQYF
>-|TRBV30|TRBJ2-1|-
TGTGCCTGGAGTAGAAAGGGGCCCTCCAATGAGCAGTTCTTC
CAWSRKGPSNEQFF
>-|TRBV30|TRBJ2-1|-
TGTGCCTGGAGTGTACAGAGGGTGGAGTTCTTC
CAWSVQRVEFF
>-|TRBV27|TRBJ1-2|-
TGTGCCAGCAGTTTCGCGGGAATCGGCGGCTACACCTTC
CASSFAGIGGYTF
>-|TRBV27|TRBJ1-2|-
TGTGCCAGCAGATTCATTTCGAGCGCTGGCTACACCTTC
CASRFISSAGYTF
>-|TRBV30|TRBJ2-1|TRBD2
TGTGCCTGGAGTGTACTAGGGACTAGCGGGAGATTTGAGCAGTTCTTC
CAWSVLGTSGRFEQFF
>-|TRBV2|TRBJ1-2|-
TGTGCCAGCAGTGAATCGGGTTATGGCTACACCTTC
CASSESGYGYTF
>-|TRBV9|TRBJ2-1|-
TGTGCCAGCAGCCCCCGGGAGAAGTCCTACAATGAGCAGTTCTTC
CASSPREKSYNEQFF
>once|TRBV7-2|TRBJ2-7|TRBD2
TGTGCCAGCAGCTCCCCGGGGGGGGAGCAGTACTTC
CASSSPGGEQYF